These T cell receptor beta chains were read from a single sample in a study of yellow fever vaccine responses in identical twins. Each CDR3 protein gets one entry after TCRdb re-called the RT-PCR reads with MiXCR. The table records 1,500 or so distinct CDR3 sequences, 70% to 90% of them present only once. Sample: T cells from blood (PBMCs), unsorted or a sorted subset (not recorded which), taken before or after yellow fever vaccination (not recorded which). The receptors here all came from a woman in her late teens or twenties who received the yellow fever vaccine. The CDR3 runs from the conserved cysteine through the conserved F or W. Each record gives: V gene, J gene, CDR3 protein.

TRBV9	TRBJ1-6	CASSPSIYNSPLHF
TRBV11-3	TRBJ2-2	CASSFIRGGTGELFF
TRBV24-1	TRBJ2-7	CATSEGYEQYF
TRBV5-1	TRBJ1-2	CASSYDRSGYTF
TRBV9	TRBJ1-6	CASSVAGFDSPLHF
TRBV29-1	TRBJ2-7	CSVSRQNEQYF
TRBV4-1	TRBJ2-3	CASSRARGDTQYF
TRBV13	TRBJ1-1	CATSLGTNTEAFF
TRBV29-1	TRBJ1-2	CSGGGGGAHSYGYTF
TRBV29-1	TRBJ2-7	CSVENQGRSEQYF
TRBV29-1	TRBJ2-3	CSVEAPKTDTQYF
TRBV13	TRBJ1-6	CASSDIGGTYNSPLHF
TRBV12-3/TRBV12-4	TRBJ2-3	CASRERDTDTQYF
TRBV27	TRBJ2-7	CASSLTGTAIQQYF
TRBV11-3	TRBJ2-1	CASSLTKTSGCFF
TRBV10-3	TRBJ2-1	CAIRTAEGKSYEQFF
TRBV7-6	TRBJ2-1	CASSLGGQGSYNEQFF
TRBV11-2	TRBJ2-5	CASSLAWYETQYF
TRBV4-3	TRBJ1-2	CASSQGLRDNYGYTF
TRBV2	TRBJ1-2	CASRTGTVYGYTF
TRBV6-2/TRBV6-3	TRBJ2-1	CASSYLPADLDEQFF
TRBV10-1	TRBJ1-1	CASNDPRGTEAFF
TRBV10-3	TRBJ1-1	CAISDSGGGTEAFF
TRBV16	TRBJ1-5	CASSQSGGSNQPQHF